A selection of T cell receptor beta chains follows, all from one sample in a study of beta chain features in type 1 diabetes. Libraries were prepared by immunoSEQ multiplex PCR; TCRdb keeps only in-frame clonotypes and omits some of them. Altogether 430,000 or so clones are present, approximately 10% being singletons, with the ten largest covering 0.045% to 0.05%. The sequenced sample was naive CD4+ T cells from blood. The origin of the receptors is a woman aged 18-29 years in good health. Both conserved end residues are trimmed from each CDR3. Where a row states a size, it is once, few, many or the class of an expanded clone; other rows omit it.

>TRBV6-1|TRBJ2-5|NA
ASNLRDTSRETQY
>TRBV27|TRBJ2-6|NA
ASSSPSAGANVLT
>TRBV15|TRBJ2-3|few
ATSGRKGYADTQY
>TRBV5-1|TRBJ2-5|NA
ASSFNRDQETQY
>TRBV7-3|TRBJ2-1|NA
ASSLVDTPYNEQF
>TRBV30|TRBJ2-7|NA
AWSVQLAGSYEQY
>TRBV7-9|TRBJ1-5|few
ASSSSGNQPQH
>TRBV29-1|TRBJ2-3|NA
SVAIHRDTDTQY
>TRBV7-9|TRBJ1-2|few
ASSRDGSNYGYT
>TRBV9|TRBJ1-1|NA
ASSLPAGRNTEAF
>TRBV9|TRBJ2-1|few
ASSFRDRVWPYNEQF
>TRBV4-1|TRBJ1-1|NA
ASSHPLAPGASNRNTEAF
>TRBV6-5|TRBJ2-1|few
ASSYTRTAHEQF
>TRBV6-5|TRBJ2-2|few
ASSYSQNTGELF
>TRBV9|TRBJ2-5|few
ASSSPPSGGGQY
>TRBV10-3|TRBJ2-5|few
AIMGASETQY
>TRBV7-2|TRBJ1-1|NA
ASSLVKSAEAF
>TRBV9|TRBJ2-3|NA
ASSPRLRGLTDTQY
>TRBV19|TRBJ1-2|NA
ASSIGQENYGYT
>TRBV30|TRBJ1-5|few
AWSSLLSQPQH
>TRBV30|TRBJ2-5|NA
AWKTWDRGRETQY
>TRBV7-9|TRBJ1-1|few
ASSAGTWAF
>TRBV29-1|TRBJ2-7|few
SVVGEEQY
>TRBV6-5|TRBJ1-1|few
ASIGNPNTEAF
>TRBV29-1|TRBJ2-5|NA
SVEVWSRAVRETQY
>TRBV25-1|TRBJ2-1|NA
ANRPHSPQDEQF
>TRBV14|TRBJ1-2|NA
ASSPLGDREIYGYT
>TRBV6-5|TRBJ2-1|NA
ASSQNGGIVNEQF
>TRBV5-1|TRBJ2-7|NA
ASSLGSYRESDEQY
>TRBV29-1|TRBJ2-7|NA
SVAGSPPSEQY
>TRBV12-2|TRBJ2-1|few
ASRPLAGEQF
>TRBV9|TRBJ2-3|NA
ASAAASTDTQY
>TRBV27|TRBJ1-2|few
ASSSDGNYGYT
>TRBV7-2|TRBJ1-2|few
ASRFLSQGGYGYT
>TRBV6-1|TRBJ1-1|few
ASSITGVYAF
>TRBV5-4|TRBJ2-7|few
ASSKIAGAPYEQY
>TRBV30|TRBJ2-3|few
AWSYGRPGDTQY
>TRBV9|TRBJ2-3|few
ASSALGLAGADTQY
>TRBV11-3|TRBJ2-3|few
ASSSPGMRDTQY
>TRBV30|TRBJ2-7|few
ASGTGVYEQY
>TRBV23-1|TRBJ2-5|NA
ASSQGPIQETQY
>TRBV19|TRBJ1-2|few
ASSMKDGYT
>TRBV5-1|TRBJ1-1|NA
ASSLSTGANTEAF
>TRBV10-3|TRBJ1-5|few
AIRGQGLEPQH
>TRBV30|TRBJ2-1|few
AWSPYFTEQF
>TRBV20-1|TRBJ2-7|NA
SARQTLEQY
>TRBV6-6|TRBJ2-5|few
AIRGSAGEETQY
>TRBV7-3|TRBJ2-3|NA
ASSLSPGDTQY
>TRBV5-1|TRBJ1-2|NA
ASSIQGGRSYT
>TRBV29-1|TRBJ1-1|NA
SVEAGSVGTEAF